This TCR beta chain was obtained from a study of cytomegalovirus exposure and HLA in healthy donors. Turning to the study itself: Inside one of the first data releases sat roughly 80 million unique TCRs taken from HLA-typed donors.

As to this clone: Its antigen is unidentified.

General study points: Upon later analysis, HLA-associated TCR beta chains proved more clonally expanded than other, equally common chains. One variant, a missense change in DCLRE1C, was linked in a later analysis to TCR beta V- and J-gene trimming.

The PCR made use of 60 Vbeta and 13 Jbeta primers. Using immunoSEQ multiplex PCR, the repertoire was profiled, and TCRdb retains in-frame clones only, with some absent. The sample records about 210,000 clones, about four fifths being singletons. The receptor comes from a male donor in good health and CMV-seropositive. Source material: PBMCs.

CDR3 sequence reads: CASSLYRTDANTGELFF. CDR3 nucleotide sequence: TGTGCCAGCAGCTTATATCGGACAGATGCGAACACCGGGGAGCTGTTTTTT. This chain links TRBV5-6 with TRBJ2-2; D may be TRBD1 (6 bases). This CDR3 is 17 amino acids long. Trimming took off 2 bases at V and 0 bases at J, with 14 bases between the two ends. Germline CDR1 is SGHDT and CDR2 is YYEEEE.